This T cell receptor beta chain was profiled in a study of blood T cell repertoires in COVID-19. Across the study: Sites in the United States, Italy and Spain provided acute and convalescent COVID-19 samples. Sources were T cells, B-cell-depleted T cells, or PBMCs; the material itself was cDNA or gDNA.

In the authors' methods: Counts of nucleated cells, estimated from reference gene primer amplification, were obtained. Method: immunoSEQ multiplex PCR; TCRdb's copy keeps in-frame clones and lacks some. For V, J and clone size, that table is used; D and trimming come from the DNA. The repertoire holds 30,000 to 40,000 clones, with approximately 85% as singletons. In germline, CDR1 is LNHNV, CDR2 YYDKDF (reference sequence). This CDR3 spans 16 amino acids. Trimming at V came to 5 bases and at J to 8 bases, leaving 10 bases not matched to a gene. The chain employs TRBV15 and TRBJ2-3, with 13 bases aligning to TRBD2. This TCR derives from a man aged 60 to 75 with active or convalescent COVID-19. The sample was peripheral blood. The CDR3 is CATSYWTSGSSGTQYF. The CDR3 DNA sequence: TGTGCCACCAGCTACTGGACTAGCGGGAGCTCGGGTACGCAGTATTTT.